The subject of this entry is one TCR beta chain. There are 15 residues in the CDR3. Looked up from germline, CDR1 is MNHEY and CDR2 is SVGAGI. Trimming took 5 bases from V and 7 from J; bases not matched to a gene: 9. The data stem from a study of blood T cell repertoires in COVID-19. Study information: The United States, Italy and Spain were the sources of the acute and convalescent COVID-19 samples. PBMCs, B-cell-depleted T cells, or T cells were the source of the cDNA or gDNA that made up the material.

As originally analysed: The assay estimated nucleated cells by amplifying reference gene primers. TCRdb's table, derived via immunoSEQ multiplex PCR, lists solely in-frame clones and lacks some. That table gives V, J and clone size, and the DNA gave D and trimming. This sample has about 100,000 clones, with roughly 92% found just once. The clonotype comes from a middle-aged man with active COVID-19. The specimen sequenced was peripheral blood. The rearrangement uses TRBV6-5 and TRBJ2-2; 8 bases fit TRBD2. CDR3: CASSPAGGADGELFF. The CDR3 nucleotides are TGTGCCAGCAGTCCTGCGGGGGGAGCAGACGGGGAGCTGTTTTTT.